These T cell receptor beta chains were read from a single sample in a study of patients and donors after allogeneic stem cell transplantation. TCRdb re-derived calls from the RT-PCR reads in MiXCR, one entry per CDR3 protein. The table has about a million distinct CDR3 sequences, roughly 18% seen once; the top ten hold 5% to 6.5%. What was sequenced was blood, either unsorted or a sorted T cell fraction (not recorded which). These receptors came from a human donor who was either an allogeneic HSCT recipient or a stem cell or donor lymphocyte infusion donor (not recorded which). It is not recorded whose cells these are; they may come from a transplant donor. CDR3s include the opening cysteine and the closing phenylalanine or tryptophan. A D gene is named only where the DNA matches it firmly. Clone size is shown for a subset of rows, as once, few, many or a class of expanded clone.

d_call,v_call,clone_size,j_call,cdr3_nt,cdr3_aa
.,TRBV12-3/TRBV12-4,few,TRBJ1-6,TGTGCCAGCAGTTTGAAGTTAGCTAATTCACCCCTCCACTTT,CASSLKLANSPLHF
.,TRBV5-1,.,TRBJ1-4,TGCGCCAGCAGCTTGGTCGGGTCAAGGTCAGATGAAAAACTGTTTTTT,CASSLVGSRSDEKLFF
TRBD2,TRBV2,few,TRBJ2-7,TGTGCCAGCAGTGAAGCCCTCCTAGCGGGAGGGACATACGAGCAGTACTTC,CASSEALLAGGTYEQYF
.,TRBV5-1,.,TRBJ2-7,TGCGCCAGCAGAAAGACAGCGGGTGGTACCTACGAGCAGTACTTC,CASRKTAGGTYEQYF
.,TRBV24-1,few,TRBJ2-5,TGTGCCACCAGTCTGGACGGGGAGACCCAGTACTTC,CATSLDGETQYF
.,TRBV29-1,many,TRBJ2-1,TGCAGCGTTCTGGTAACCTATGAGCAGTTCTTC,CSVLVTYEQFF
.,TRBV6-1,few,TRBJ2-1,TGTGCCAGCAGTGAACCGGGGGAATCCTACAATGAGCAGTTCTTC,CASSEPGESYNEQFF
.,TRBV2,.,TRBJ2-5,TGTGCCAGCGGGTCGGGAGCAGGAAAAGAGACCCAGTACTTC,CASGSGAGKETQYF
TRBD1,TRBV18,.,TRBJ1-6,TGTGCCAGCTCATCCGGACAGGGTGGTGTCTCACCCCTCCACTTT,CASSSGQGGVSPLHF
.,TRBV4-1,.,TRBJ1-1,TGCGCCAGCAGCCAAAGAGCGGAGACACCGGCAAGGGCTTTCTTT,CASSQRAETPARAFF
TRBD1,TRBV20-1,.,TRBJ1-1,TGCAGTGCCGTCGACAGGGCAATCACTGAAGCTTTCTTT,CSAVDRAITEAFF
.,TRBV20-1,.,TRBJ1-2,TGCAGTGCTAGTGGCATGGCCTATGGCTACACCTTC,CSASGMAYGYTF
.,TRBV24-1,few,TRBJ2-2,TGTGCCACCAGTGATTTGCGTGGAAATAAGAACACCGGGGAGCTGTTTTTT,CATSDLRGNKNTGELFF
.,TRBV12-3/TRBV12-4,.,TRBJ2-7,TGTGCCAGCAGTTCAGGGAACGGATACGAGCAGTACTTC,CASSSGNGYEQYF
TRBD1,TRBV7-2,few,TRBJ2-4,TGTGCCAGCAGCTCTAGGACAGGGAACGACGATCAGTACTTC,CASSSRTGNDDQYF
TRBD2,TRBV5-1,.,TRBJ2-3,TGCGCCAGCAGCTTGGGTGCGGGAGTCGCAGATACGCAGTATTTT,CASSLGAGVADTQYF
TRBD1,TRBV4-1,few,TRBJ1-4,TGCGCCAGCAGCCCCGCGACAGGGGGCAAACTGTTTTTT,CASSPATGGKLFF
.,TRBV12-3/TRBV12-4,many,TRBJ2-1,TGTGCCAGCAGTATTACAGGGCGTGAGCAGTTCTTC,CASSITGREQFF
.,TRBV12-3/TRBV12-4,.,TRBJ1-6,TGTGCCAGCAGTTGGGGGCGGGATTCACCCCTCCACTTT,CASSWGRDSPLHF
TRBD2,TRBV20-1,.,TRBJ2-1,TGCAGTGCTAGAGACACCCTAGCGGGGGGTTACAATGAGCAGTTCTTC,CSARDTLAGGYNEQFF
.,TRBV12-3/TRBV12-4,few,TRBJ2-3,TGTGCCAGCAGTTTACTATTAGACCCTGCAGATACGCAGTATTTT,CASSLLLDPADTQYF
TRBD2,TRBV20-1,.,TRBJ2-5,TGCAGTGCCTCGCTAGCGGGGGGAGAGACCCAGTACTTC,CSASLAGGETQYF
TRBD2,TRBV12-3/TRBV12-4,many,TRBJ2-1,TGTGCCAGCAGGAGCGGGGGGCGCTACAATGAGCAGTTCTTC,CASRSGGRYNEQFF
.,TRBV5-1,.,TRBJ2-5,TGCGCCAGCAGCTTTGAACAGGGCTTAGAGACCCAGTACTTC,CASSFEQGLETQYF
.,TRBV5-1,.,TRBJ2-1,TGCGCCAGCAGGGCAGGTGCGAATGAGCAGTTCTTC,CASRAGANEQFF
.,TRBV19,.,TRBJ2-2,TGTGCCAGTAGGGACGGGAGTTGGAACACCGGGGAGCTGTTTTTT,CASRDGSWNTGELFF
TRBD1,TRBV7-3,few,TRBJ1-1,TGTGCCAGCAGGTATACCGGGACAGGGGGAGACACTGAAGCTTTCTTT,CASRYTGTGGDTEAFF
.,TRBV27,.,TRBJ2-1,TGTGCCAGCAGTTTTGGCAGGTACAATGAGCAGTTCTTC,CASSFGRYNEQFF
.,TRBV6-2/TRBV6-3,.,TRBJ1-1,TGTGCCAGCAGGAGGGACTCCCGCTCTGAAGCTTTCTTT,CASRRDSRSEAFF
.,TRBV7-3,.,TRBJ2-1,TGTGCCAGCAGCTCGACCGACTCGCCCGACTCCTACAATGAGCAGTTCTTC,CASSSTDSPDSYNEQFF
.,TRBV12-3/TRBV12-4,few,TRBJ1-4,TGTGCCAGCAGTTTTGGTGCATCTGGTGAAAAACTGTTTTTT,CASSFGASGEKLFF
.,TRBV7-9,.,TRBJ2-5,TGTGCCAGCAGCTTAGACCCATGGGAGACCCAGTACTTC,CASSLDPWETQYF
.,TRBV7-8,.,TRBJ2-2,TGTGCCAGCAGCTTAGCCGTGGGCGCAGGGATGCCCGGGGAGCTGTTTTTT,CASSLAVGAGMPGELFF
.,TRBV12-3/TRBV12-4,many,TRBJ2-5,TGTGCCAGCCGTCGCCGGGGGCTCCAAGAGACCCAGTACTTC,CASRRRGLQETQYF
TRBD2,TRBV2,few,TRBJ2-1,TGTGCCAGCAGGAGCGGGAGTCAGGATGAGCAGTTCTTC,CASRSGSQDEQFF
.,TRBV2,few,TRBJ1-2,TGTGCCAGCAGTGAAGCGCTAGCAGGCAAATATGGCTACACCTTC,CASSEALAGKYGYTF
TRBD1,TRBV6-5,few,TRBJ2-5,TGTGCCAGCAGTTACTCAGAAGGCAGGGGGGAGACCCAGTACTTC,CASSYSEGRGETQYF
TRBD1,TRBV5-4,many,TRBJ2-4,TGTGCCAGCAGTTCCCGGGACAGGGGATTAAACATTCAGTACTTC,CASSSRDRGLNIQYF
TRBD2,TRBV20-1,few,TRBJ2-5,TGCAGTGCTGAACTAGCGGGAGGGGAGACCCAGTACTTC,CSAELAGGETQYF